The clone carrying this T cell receptor beta chain is medium-sized by share. Its antigen is not identified. TCRdb passed the 5' RACE reads through MiXCR, listing each CDR3 protein once. The table includes about 9,800 distinct CDR3 sequences, about 25% detected once. Tregs were sorted as CD4+CD25+CD127-/low cells. Broader study findings: Tumor Treg TCRs overlapped most with tumor naive CD4+ cells.

This receptor was identified in a female donor with breast cancer. The sample comprised Tregs sorted from blood.

The CDR3 spells CASSSSGLAGAHYEQYF. CDR3 DNA sequence: TGTGCCAGCAGTTCGTCGGGGCTAGCGGGAGCTCACTACGAGCAGTACTTC. This rearrangement joins TRBV27 to TRBJ2-7; 10 bases match TRBD2. With V trimmed by 4 bases and J by 3 bases, 12 bases remained unmatched. CDR1 is MNHEY, CDR2 SMNVEV, per germline (reference sequence). CDR3 length equals 17 residues.